The 11 T cell receptor beta chains below were found in one sample sequenced in a study of blood T cell repertoires in COVID-19. This table comes from immunoSEQ multiplex PCR, and its TCRdb copy is limited to in-frame clones, with some not included. This sample has about 400,000 clones, with approximately 86% found just once. Sequencing was carried out using PBMCs or T cells enriched from blood (not recorded which). The receptors were gathered from a woman between 40 and 55 years old with acute COVID-19.

This clone was seen a single time. This chain uses TRBV13 with TRBJ1-1; weak D call: TRBD1 (6 bases). The germline V gene encodes CDR1 PRHDT and CDR2 FYEKMQ (reference sequence). The CDR3 sequence is 16 residues long. V was shortened by 0 bases and J by 6 bases, with 17 bases between the two germline ends. CDR3 sequence: CASSLGYGGRVAEAFF. The CDR3 nucleotides read TGTGCCAGCAGCTTAGGGTATGGGGGCAGAGTTGCTGAAGCTTTCTTT.

The chain couples TRBV6-5 to TRBJ1-6; the D gene is possibly TRBD1 (5 bases). In germline, CDR1 is MNHEY, CDR2 SVGAGI. The CDR3 runs to 16 residues. Trimming took 0 bases from V and 5 from J, leaving 11 bases between them. The CDR3 nucleotides read TGTGCCAGCAGTTACTCGCTTGGGGCAAATAATTCACCCCTCCACTTT. This codes for CASSYSLGANNSPLHF.

V usage is TRBV9 and J usage is TRBJ1-6; D is possibly TRBD1 (5 bases). Trimming took 0 bases from V and 8 from J, leaving 12 bases between them. The germline gives CDR1 SGDLS, CDR2 YYNGEE. The CDR3 length is 15 residues. The CDR3 bases are TGTGCCAGCAGCGTAGGATCCGTGACAGATTCACCCCTCCACTTT. Translating it yields CASSVGSVTDSPLHF.

The chain uses TRBV19 and TRBJ2-3; TRBD2 matches at 13 bases. This CDR3 region has 16 residues. Per germline, CDR1 LNHDA and CDR2 SQIVND (reference sequence). After removal of 10 bases from V and 0 bases from J, the junction contained 7 bases not matched to a gene. The CDR3 region is CATGLAGDPSTDTQYF. DNA for the CDR3: TGTGCCACCGGACTAGCGGGGGATCCTAGCACAGATACGCAGTATTTT.

This chain uses TRBV19 with TRBJ1-4; 9 positions match TRBD1. V was clipped by 7 bases and J by 7 bases; unmatched bases: 4. The CDR3 is 13 amino acids. Germline V gene lookup returns CDR1 LNHDA and CDR2 SQIVND (reference sequence). Here the CDR3 reads CASNRGRGEKLFF. In DNA, the CDR3 is TGTGCCAGTAACAGGGGGCGCGGTGAAAAACTGTTTTTT.

This clone is a singleton in its sample. V usage is TRBV7-6 and J usage is TRBJ1-3; D is ambiguous. V dropped 1 base and J dropped 0 bases, with 13 bases sitting between them. The CDR3 runs to 17 residues. Germline CDR1 SGHVS, CDR2 FNYEAQ. The CDR3 sequence: CASSLDLGLVSGNTIYF. The CDR3 DNA is TGTGCCAGCAGCTTAGACCTCGGACTGGTCTCTGGAAACACCATATATTTT.

The chain carries TRBV27 and TRBJ2-7; 8 positions agree with TRBD1. Trimming took 6 bases from V and 0 from J; bases not matched to a gene: 4. Per the germline V gene, CDR1 is MNHEY and CDR2 is SMNVEV (reference sequence). This CDR3 spans 14 amino acids. CDR3 DNA: TGTGCCAGCAGCGTGACAGGGGACTCCTACGAGCAGTACTTC. It codes for CASSVTGDSYEQYF.

The chain carries TRBV30 and TRBJ1-2; TRBD1 agrees at 10 bases. The V gene end was trimmed by 5 bases and the J gene end by 2 bases; junction bases not matched to a gene: 2. This CDR3 is built from 13 residues. Germline V gene lookup returns CDR1 GTSNPN and CDR2 SVGIG (reference sequence). CDR3 in DNA: TGTGCCTGGGGACAGGGGGGAAACTATGGCTACACCTTC. This encodes CAWGQGGNYGYTF.

The chain employs TRBV6-5 and TRBJ1-2, with 7 bases aligning to TRBD1. V shed 8 bases, J shed 8 bases, and the junction held 14 bases outside the gene matches. This CDR3 is 14 amino acids long. The germline V gene encodes CDR1 MNHEY and CDR2 SVGAGI. The CDR3 DNA reads TGTGCCAGCGGATTAAGCTTAGGGACAGACGGCTACACCTTC. Protein sequence: CASGLSLGTDGYTF.

The V and J genes are TRBV12-3 or TRBV12-4 and TRBJ1-1; unclear D gene. CDR3 length: 13 amino acids. The V end was cut by 7 bases, the J end by 8 bases, with 17 bases between. The CDR3 coding sequence is TGTGCCAGCACCCCATCGGTAGGCGGAGAAGCTTTCTTT. Its protein product is CASTPSVGGEAFF.

The chain is built from TRBV10-3 and TRBJ1-5; D is perhaps TRBD1 (5 bases). Germline CDR1 reads ENHRY; CDR2 reads SYGVKD. With 7 bases removed from V and 5 bases from J, the gap between germline ends came to 12 bases. This CDR3 is built from 13 residues. The CDR3 DNA is TGTGCCATCACCCCAGGGTTGGATCAGCCCCAGCATTTT. This sequence encodes CAITPGLDQPQHF.